This T cell receptor beta chain was captured in a study of cytomegalovirus exposure and HLA in healthy donors (dated by TCRdb to about 2017). Looking at the study overall: An earlier analysis of roughly 570 of the donors reported approximately 260 Gb of sequence data and 90 million to 120 million unique TCR beta sequences obtained from around 180 million T cells. An early release covering roughly 640 HLA-typed donors comprised approximately 300 gigabases of sequencing data and roughly 85 million unique TCR sequences. Among the approximately 400 genotyped donors, approximately 82% belonged to the genetic ancestry cluster associated with self-reported Caucasian donors. The study aimed to test whether signatures of past pathogen exposure could be identified by cataloging public T cell receptors. The study used immunosequencing to profile the T cell repertoires of several hundred subjects and linked those repertoires to cytomegalovirus serostatus. In addition to the first cohort of 666 subjects, a separate validation cohort of over 90 different subjects was used. The study combined high-throughput TCR immunosequencing, statistical association of individual TCRs with disease status, and machine learning to predict cytomegalovirus infection status. A later analysis re-analyzed previously published TCR beta repertoires from roughly 600 donors and added high-resolution HLA genotyping to study TCR occurrence patterns. In the later analysis, no new phenotypic data were used to find candidate immune exposures; instead, reliance was placed on TCR beta sequences and their occurrence across donors. An earlier analysis of 587 of the donors applied high-throughput TCR beta sequencing to assess whether each TCR beta V gene segment acted as functional or pseudogenic. Donor age, sex, ethnicity and CMV serostatus were compiled together with the repertoire data. In a later genetic analysis, genome-wide SNP genotypes for about 55% of the roughly 700 donors were used, and that subset was treated as a discovery cohort. All discovery cohort repertoires had been generated using a single sequencing platform. Class I and class II HLA loci were covered by the typing at four-digit resolution. The number of donors typed differed by locus, with 629-630 for A, B, C, DRB1 and DQB1, around 500 for DQA1, 600 to 610 for DPA1, and some 470 for DPB1. About 5 DR-DQ haplotypes were handled as single units for association and clustering, since linkage in the cohort was strong. Across about 380 genotyped donors of the cohort, an average of about 200,000 unique TCR beta nucleotide sequences per donor were sequenced, and approximately 17% of those sequences were non-productive.

Library preparation used the immunoSEQ multiplex PCR assay. For the multiplex PCR, a mixture combining 60 forward primers for TCR Vbeta segments and 13 reverse primers for TCR Jbeta segments was used. The CDR3 region of rearranged TCR beta genes was amplified from genomic DNA with a multiplex PCR assay. The amplified TCR beta libraries were sequenced on the Illumina HiSeq System as 87-base-pair reads. In the source study's methods: A later analysis tallied 75 million to 95 million unique TCR beta chains across the 550 to 850 repertoires, and approximately 9.9 million of those chains were shared by two or more donors. Raw reads were error-corrected and collapsed into unique sequences by a nearest-neighbor algorithm in which closely related sequences were merged to remove PCR and sequencing errors. To assign V, D and J gene segments, CDR3 sequences were aligned to IMGT reference sequences. For a sequence to be retained, a match of at least six nucleotides to both a V gene segment and a J gene segment was required. Rearrangements were called productive when the CDR3 lacked stop codons and stayed in frame with V and J; all others were non-productive. CDR3 was defined by IMGT convention, running from the second conserved V-encoded cysteine to the conserved J-encoded phenylalanine. Sequences without an unambiguous match to a single V gene segment were excluded from the earlier analysis of a few hundred of the donors. An earlier analysis of fewer than 750 of the donors classified V segments as functional when productive rearrangements were above 56.7% and as segregating when the standard deviation between donors was above 5%. A statistical classification framework was built to diagnose cytomegalovirus status from the catalog of TCR beta chain sequences. In a later analysis, V and J genes were assigned by comparing TCR nucleotide sequences against IMGT/GENE-DB human TR gene sequences. Using the TCRdist pipeline, a later analysis assigned CDR3 sequences along with most-parsimonious VDJ recombination scenarios. A later analysis defined each TCR beta chain by its CDR3 amino acid sequence plus V-gene family, and excluded reads lacking a unique V-gene family. To address suspected cross-contamination and a sequencing artifact, a later analysis removed roughly 580 highly shared, low-generation-probability nucleotide sequences. In a later analysis, a clonal expansion index was calculated for each public chain from normalized within-repertoire ranks of inferred template counts. In a later analysis, generation probabilities were computed with a VDJ recombination model fitted to out-of-frame rearrangements, and the resulting probabilities were checked against IGoR. In a later analysis, hypergeometric tests were used to score TCR-TCR, TCR-HLA and TCR-CMV co-occurrence, with a repertoire-size bias correction applied to TCR pairs. To estimate false discovery rates, a later analysis permuted the HLA or CMV assignments 20 times. In a later analysis, co-occurring TCRs were grouped using DBSCAN, and TCRdist sequence similarity was added for clustering within HLA-allele-positive subsets. For co-occurrence clustering, repertoires with fewer than 30,000 or more than 120,000 public chains were excluded, along with five repertoires with anomalous nucleotide sharing. TCRdb stores this immuneACCESS table with in-frame sequences only. Part of the clones is absent; in the studies checked, under half of the shortfall reflects unresolved V genes, and no reason is known for the rest. D and trimming were read from the DNA, whereas the V and J calls and clone size are those reported in that table. This sample's clone table shows around 200,000 clones. Approximately 0.72% of the sample is taken by the ten largest.

In total, just over 650 healthy bone marrow donors made up the cohort. At the time of sampling, every cohort member was nominally healthy, though immune exposures that went unrecorded were likely present. The donor was CMV seropositive and was included in the group of around 300 seropositive cohort members. Every donor gave a peripheral blood sample, and the peripheral blood mononuclear cells from that sample were used for TCR beta sequencing. The Qiagen DNeasy Blood Extraction Kit was used to extract genomic DNA from the blood cell samples. As to this clone: The antigen this receptor binds is unknown.

General findings and caveats noted by the study authors: According to a later analysis, TCR association rates differed among HLA loci, with DRB1 alleles showing the most associated TCRs and HLA-C alleles showing the fewest. The study gave a list of 150 to 200 TCR beta chains associated with cytomegalovirus. V-gene and J-gene trimming of TCR beta chains was associated with a missense DCLRE1C variant in a later genetic analysis, and the association was replicated in an independent cohort. Immune exposure information for the cohort was limited to CMV serostatus. According to a later analysis, parvovirus B19, influenza, CMV and Epstein-Barr virus appeared linked to several top co-occurrence clusters. Across donors, most TCR sequences were observed very rarely, whereas some public TCRs were present in many individuals. A further reported finding was that TCR beta sequences accurately predicted the HLA-A and HLA-B alleles for most subjects in the first cohort. Presence/absence analyses assumed roughly uniform sequencing depth across donors, an assumption that may not hold. Three of the identified cytomegalovirus-associated TCR beta chains were confirmed in vitro to be specific for cytomegalovirus antigens. When HLA alleles, especially DR and DQ, strongly co-occurred, TCR associations were difficult to assign to individual alleles. Because HLA typing was unavailable for some donors at each locus, only the typed subset was used in association tests. Correlated functional status among segregating V segments might reflect linkage disequilibrium, but an unknown experimental factor could not be ruled out. According to a later genetic analysis, donors in an Asian-associated ancestry cluster had fewer N-insertions in productive TCRs than the roughly 670-donor mean. An earlier analysis of approximately 570 of the donors showed that most TCR beta V segments appeared in productive rearrangements either about 87% or about 30% of the time, which broadly matched IMGT annotations. The classifier was reported to diagnose cytomegalovirus status with high specificity and sensitivity in both the original and validation cohorts. Specific HLA alleles were associated with 18,000 or so TCR beta sequences at a false discovery rate of 0.05 in a later analysis. The sequencing pipeline was judged likely to have produced a cluster of highly shared sequence variants as a technical artifact. The cohort was sequenced for TCR beta chains only, and without alpha or paired-chain data the features that could be detected were limited. In a later analysis, HLA-associated TCR beta chains showed more clonal expansion and lower generation probabilities than non-associated chains that were equally common. It was suggested by the authors that the approach could potentially be generalized to other disease states and immunological phenotypes. Most CMV-associated TCR beta chains appeared to be HLA-restricted in a later analysis, and the HLA associations seemed to be driven largely by CMV exposure. Because counts were too low, seventeen rarely observed V segments, including chromosome 9 orphons, were left out of the earlier analysis of about 620 of the donors.

The sample was PBMCs. This clonotype was sampled from a woman younger than 30 in good health and CMV-seropositive.

The CDR3 region: CASSRSSAGSNYGYTF. The DNA is TGTGCCAGCAGCCGATCGTCTGCGGGTTCGAACTATGGCTACACCTTC. The rearrangement joined TRBV7-2 to TRBJ1-2, with the D gene not clear enough to name. The germline V gene yields SGHTA for CDR1 and FQGNSA for CDR2. V is reduced by 5 bases and J by 2 bases, leaving a spacing of 18 bases between them. There are 16 amino acids in the CDR3, from cysteine to phenylalanine inclusive. The CDR3 DNA has 48 bases and is translated from base 1.